The T cell receptor (beta chain) under discussion was sequenced for a study of cytomegalovirus exposure and HLA in healthy donors (dated by TCRdb to the late 2010s). Broadly, across the study: An earlier analysis of approximately 600 of the donors reported 250 to 300 Gb of sequence data and around 110 million unique TCR beta sequences from some 180 million T cells. Roughly 300 gigabases of sequencing data and around 80 million unique TCR sequences made up an early release that covered 500 to 700 HLA-typed donors. Among the 398 genotyped donors, roughly 80% belonged to the genetic ancestry cluster associated with self-reported Caucasian donors. The study aimed to test whether signatures of past pathogen exposure could be identified by cataloging public T cell receptors. The T cell repertoires of 666 subjects were profiled by immunosequencing and related to cytomegalovirus serostatus. A separate validation cohort of roughly 130 different subjects was used in addition to the roughly 700-subject first cohort. The study combined high-throughput TCR immunosequencing, statistical association of individual TCRs with disease status, and machine learning to predict cytomegalovirus infection status. To study patterns of TCR occurrence, a later analysis re-analyzed previously published TCR beta repertoires from 700 or so donors and added high-resolution HLA genotyping. The later analysis used no new phenotypic data to find candidate immune exposures, relying instead on TCR beta sequences and their occurrence across donors. In an earlier analysis of 500 to 650 of the donors, high-throughput TCR beta sequencing was used to judge whether each TCR beta V gene segment behaved as functional or pseudogenic. Alongside the repertoire data, information on donor age, sex, ethnicity and CMV serostatus was compiled. A later genetic analysis took genome-wide SNP genotypes for about three fifths of the roughly 670 donors and used that subset as a discovery cohort. Every repertoire in the discovery cohort had been generated on one and the same sequencing platform. Both class I and class II loci were covered by HLA typing, at four-digit resolution. Typing coverage differed by locus: A, B, C, DRB1 and DQB1 were typed in about 629-640 donors, DQA1 in approximately 520, DPA1 in 600 to 610, and DPB1 in around 490. About 5 DR-DQ haplotypes were handled as single units for association and clustering, since linkage in the cohort was strong. Among roughly 370 genotyped donors of the cohort, an average of 235,054 unique TCR beta nucleotide sequences were sequenced per donor, roughly 20% of them non-productive.

A word on this clone: No cognate antigen has been identified for it. Base-call qualities are not available, and no considerably larger clone is one nucleotide away.

In total, roughly 710 healthy bone marrow donors made up the cohort. At the time of sampling, every cohort member was nominally healthy, though immune exposures that went unrecorded were likely present. The donor was CMV seronegative and belonged to the group of around 350 seronegative cohort members. Every donor gave a peripheral blood sample, and the peripheral blood mononuclear cells from that sample were used for TCR beta sequencing. Genomic DNA extraction from the blood cell samples was performed with the Qiagen DNeasy Blood Extraction Kit. The research as a whole found: Compared with the roughly 720-donor mean, donors in an Asian-associated ancestry cluster had fewer N-insertions in productive TCRs, according to a later genetic analysis. In both the original and validation cohorts, the classifier was reported to diagnose cytomegalovirus status with high specificity and sensitivity. While some public TCRs were present in many individuals, most TCR sequences turned up only very rarely across donors. In a later analysis, the rate of TCR association differed among HLA loci, with DRB1 alleles having the most associated TCRs and HLA-C alleles having the fewest. A group of highly shared sequence variants was considered likely to be a technical artifact of the sequencing pipeline. The cohort was sequenced for TCR beta chains only, and without alpha or paired-chain data the features that could be detected were limited. According to a later analysis, most CMV-associated TCR beta chains appeared to be HLA-restricted, and the HLA associations seemed to be driven largely by CMV exposure. Three of the identified cytomegalovirus-associated TCR beta chains were confirmed in vitro to be specific for cytomegalovirus antigens. In a later analysis, HLA-associated TCR beta chains showed more clonal expansion and lower generation probabilities than non-associated chains that were equally common. The study gave a list of about 150 TCR beta chains associated with cytomegalovirus. It was suggested by the authors that the approach could potentially be generalized to other disease states and immunological phenotypes. CMV serostatus was the only immune exposure information available for the cohort. The presence/absence analyses assumed that sequencing depth was roughly uniform across donors, and that assumption may not be true. According to a later analysis, parvovirus B19, influenza, CMV and Epstein-Barr virus appeared linked to several top co-occurrence clusters. A later genetic analysis associated a missense DCLRE1C variant with V-gene and J-gene trimming of TCR beta chains, and an independent cohort replicated the association. Because the 87-base-pair reads could not distinguish some IMGT-functional V segments, including TRBV6-2 and TRBV6-3, those segments were excluded. Because some donors lacked HLA typing at each locus, the association tests relied only on the typed subset. Correlated functional status among segregating V segments might be attributable to linkage disequilibrium, but an unknown experimental factor could not be ruled out. Strong co-occurrence of HLA alleles, especially DR and DQ, made assigning TCR associations to individual alleles difficult. Because counts were too low, roughly 18 rarely observed V segments, including chromosome 9 orphons, were left out of the earlier analysis of 587 of the donors. A further reported finding was that TCR beta sequences accurately predicted the HLA-A and HLA-B alleles for most subjects in the first cohort. Specific HLA alleles were associated with 16,951 TCR beta sequences at a false discovery rate of 0.05 in a later analysis. An earlier analysis of around 600 of the donors showed that most TCR beta V segments appeared in productive rearrangements either about 90% or about 30% of the time, which broadly matched IMGT annotations.

Trimming takes 0 bases off V and 3 bases off J; junction bases not matched to a gene: 5. There are 16 amino acids in the CDR3, from cysteine to phenylalanine inclusive. Only the CDR3 part of the read is kept: 48 bases, read in frame from the first base. Sequences SGDLS (CDR1) and YYNGEE (CDR2) are obtained from the germline V gene. Library preparation employed the immunoSEQ multiplex PCR assay. A mixture of 60 forward primers for TCR Vbeta segments and 13 reverse primers for TCR Jbeta segments was used in the multiplex PCR. The CDR3 region of rearranged TCR beta genes was amplified from genomic DNA by a multiplex PCR assay. Amplified TCR beta libraries were sequenced as 87-base-pair reads on the Illumina HiSeq System. Processing in the source paper ran as follows. A later analysis tallied 75 million to 95 million unique TCR beta chains across the 666 repertoires, and around 10 million of those chains were shared by two or more donors. Raw reads were error-corrected and collapsed into unique sequences by a nearest-neighbor algorithm in which closely related sequences were merged to remove PCR and sequencing errors. To assign V, D and J gene segments, CDR3 sequences were aligned to IMGT reference sequences. Each retained sequence needed at least a six-nucleotide match to both a V gene segment and a J gene segment. A rearrangement was called productive if the CDR3 had no stop codons and remained in frame with V and J, and every other rearrangement was called non-productive. Following IMGT convention, CDR3 was defined as the stretch from the second conserved V-encoded cysteine to the conserved J-encoded phenylalanine. The earlier analysis of 500 to 600 of the donors excluded sequences that lacked an unambiguous match to a single V gene segment. In an earlier analysis of 587 of the donors, a V segment was called functional when productive rearrangements were above 56.7%, and segregating when the standard deviation between donors exceeded 5%. To diagnose cytomegalovirus status from the catalog of TCR beta chain sequences, a statistical classification framework was built. In a later analysis, V and J genes were assigned by comparing TCR nucleotide sequences against IMGT/GENE-DB human TR gene sequences. A later analysis assigned CDR3 sequences and most-parsimonious VDJ recombination scenarios with the TCRdist pipeline. In a later analysis, every TCR beta chain was defined by the combination of its CDR3 amino acid sequence and its V-gene family, and reads without a unique V-gene family were dropped. To address suspected cross-contamination and a sequencing artifact, a later analysis removed 592 highly shared, low-generation-probability nucleotide sequences. For each public chain, a later analysis derived a clonal expansion index from normalized ranks of inferred template counts within each repertoire. Generation probabilities in a later analysis came from a VDJ recombination model fitted to out-of-frame rearrangements, and those results were checked against IGoR. In a later analysis, TCR-TCR, TCR-HLA and TCR-CMV co-occurrence was scored with hypergeometric tests, and a repertoire-size bias correction was applied to TCR pairs. To estimate false discovery rates, a later analysis permuted the HLA or CMV assignments 20 times. In a later analysis, co-occurring TCRs were grouped using DBSCAN, with TCRdist sequence similarity added in when clustering inside HLA-allele-positive subsets. Co-occurrence clustering excluded repertoires with fewer than 30,000 or more than 120,000 public chains, plus five with anomalous nucleotide sharing. What TCRdb holds here is the immuneACCESS table cut down to in-frame rearrangements. Part of the clones is not present; checked against another copy, under half of the missing clones reflect an unresolved V gene, and the others are unexplained. The D gene and trimming were derived from the DNA, and the V and J assignments and clone size from that table. Here the sample has 100,000 or so clones; approximately 14% occur a single time. The top ten clones comprise around 0.83% of the sample.

The rearrangement joined TRBV9 to TRBJ2-3; 9 middle bases align to TRBD1. The sequenced material came from PBMCs. This receptor was obtained from a female donor in good health and CMV-seronegative. The nucleotide sequence is given as TGTGCCAGCAGCGTAGTGGGACAGGGTTTTACAGATACGCAGTATTTT. Its translation is CASSVVGQGFTDTQYF.